This is a list of T cell receptor beta chains from one sample in a study of T cells in Graves' hyperthyroidism and ophthalmopathy. TCRdb analysed the multiplex PCR reads with MiXCR anew, one entry per CDR3 protein. The sample has 350,000 to 400,000 distinct CDR3 sequences, approximately 15% seen once. Sequencing was performed on blood. The receptors stem from a woman aged 55-70 years with Graves' hyperthyroidism. Each CDR3 is given with its conserved first and last residue. D genes are given only for firm matches. Clone size is stated in some rows and not others, as once, few, many or a class when expanded.

J,size,D,V,DNA,CDR3
TRBJ2-7,many,-,TRBV6-2/TRBV6-3,TGTGCCAGCAGTTACTCCCGGACGGATCCCTACGAGCAGTACTTC,CASSYSRTDPYEQYF
TRBJ2-1,many,-,TRBV29-1,TGCAGCGTTGAAAGGGTGCGCTACAATGAGCAGTTCTTC,CSVERVRYNEQFF
TRBJ2-1,many,-,TRBV6-5,TGTGCCAGCAGTTACTTTGCGGGAAACAAGAATGAGCAGTTCTTC,CASSYFAGNKNEQFF
TRBJ2-3,many,-,TRBV10-3,TGTGCCATCAGTGAGTCGAGCCGAAGCACAGATACGCAGTATTTT,CAISESSRSTDTQYF
TRBJ1-4,-,-,TRBV9,TGTGCCAGCAGCGTAGGGGAGACCCTTAGGGGCGGGGAAAAACTGTTTTTT,CASSVGETLRGGEKLFF
TRBJ1-2,many,-,TRBV28,TGTGCCAGCAGGCAACACGGACTGGCGGGCTACACCTTC,CASRQHGLAGYTF
TRBJ2-2,few,-,TRBV7-6,TGTGCCAGCAGCTTACGCGCAGCCGGGGCCGGGGAGCTGTTTTTT,CASSLRAAGAGELFF
TRBJ1-2,-,-,TRBV12-3/TRBV12-4,TGTGCCAGCAGTATTACGGTTTACTATGGCTACACCTTC,CASSITVYYGYTF
TRBJ1-5,many,-,TRBV11-2,TGTGCCAGCAGCTTAGAGGCGGGCGCCGGGCCCCAGCATTTT,CASSLEAGAGPQHF
TRBJ2-7,many,-,TRBV6-1,TGTGCCAGCAGTGAAGGTCCAGGGGGGTACGAGCAGTACTTC,CASSEGPGGYEQYF
TRBJ2-3,-,-,TRBV29-1,TGCAGCGTAGAAGGATCCCAGGGTGGCACAGATACGCAGTATTTT,CSVEGSQGGTDTQYF
TRBJ1-1,-,-,TRBV5-1,TGCGCCAGCAGCTTGTTCCCTGTTGCAGTTAGTGGCACTGAAGCTTTCTTT,CASSLFPVAVSGTEAFF
TRBJ2-2,many,-,TRBV3-1,TGTGCCAGCAGCCAAGATTTGGTACAGTCAAACACCGGGGAGCTGTTTTTT,CASSQDLVQSNTGELFF
TRBJ2-7,many,TRBD2,TRBV12-3/TRBV12-4,TGTGCCAGCAGTTTCCCTCCAGGACTAGTCTACGAGCAGTACTTC,CASSFPPGLVYEQYF
TRBJ2-1,many,TRBD1,TRBV18,TGTGCCAGCTCACCACCGGGACAGTACAATGAGCAGTTCTTC,CASSPPGQYNEQFF
TRBJ2-5,few,-,TRBV13,TGTGCCAGCAGCTTAGGAGGGAGTAGTGAGACCCAGTACTTC,CASSLGGSSETQYF
TRBJ2-7,many,-,TRBV6-6,TGTGCCAGCAGTTACTCAAAGGGCCAATCCTACGAGCAGTACTTC,CASSYSKGQSYEQYF
TRBJ2-7,many,TRBD2,TRBV5-1,TGCGCCAGCACGACTAGCGGGGAAGGGGGCGAGCAGTACTTC,CASTTSGEGGEQYF
TRBJ2-4,many,TRBD2,TRBV30,TGTGCCTGGACGGGGCGGGAGGGCCCCAAAAACATTCAGTACTTC,CAWTGREGPKNIQYF
TRBJ2-3,many,TRBD2,TRBV11-2,TGTGCCAGCAGCTTAGATCTCCTAGCGGGAGTTACAGATACGCAGTATTTT,CASSLDLLAGVTDTQYF
TRBJ2-1,-,TRBD2,TRBV7-8,TGTGCCAGCAGCCCACCGAGGACTAGCGGGATCAGCTCCTACAATGAGCAGTTCTTC,CASSPPRTSGISSYNEQFF
TRBJ1-2,-,TRBD1,TRBV20-1,TGCAGTGCTGGGGCGGGACAGGGGGCCAGTGGCTACACCTTC,CSAGAGQGASGYTF
TRBJ2-3,few,-,TRBV5-1,TGCGCCAGCAGCAGGGGAGGCGGACCTAGCACAGATACGCAGTATTTT,CASSRGGGPSTDTQYF
TRBJ2-7,many,-,TRBV6-2/TRBV6-3,TGTGCCAGCTGTGTGAGGGGTCCCTACGACGAGCAGTACTTC,CASCVRGPYDEQYF
TRBJ1-5,many,-,TRBV12-3/TRBV12-4,TGTGCCAGCAGTTTAGCGGGTAGGCACACAGATCAGCCCCAGCATTTT,CASSLAGRHTDQPQHF
TRBJ2-3,-,TRBD2,TRBV11-3,TGTGCCAGCAAAGAGTGGAAGGCCCGGGGGGCTAGCGGGGGCCGGGATACGCAGTATTTT,CASKEWKARGASGGRDTQYF
TRBJ2-5,many,TRBD1,TRBV24-1,TGTGCCACCAGTGGTTCGACAGGGGGCGTGGAGACCCAGTACTTC,CATSGSTGGVETQYF
TRBJ2-6,-,TRBD1,TRBV6-5,TGTGCCAGCAGTCACCGGGACAGATTTCCTGGGGCCAACGTCCTGACTTTC,CASSHRDRFPGANVLTF
TRBJ2-5,-,TRBD1,TRBV19,TGTGCCAGTAGCCGGATCCCTGTCAGGGGGCGCTGGGAGACCCAGTACTTC,CASSRIPVRGRWETQYF
TRBJ2-1,many,-,TRBV11-2,TGTGCCAGCAGCCCCACTCCAACGGGACGGGAGCAGTTCTTC,CASSPTPTGREQFF
TRBJ2-5,many,-,TRBV3-1,TGTGCCAGCAGCCAAGGGGGCGGGACCGGTAGGAACTTC,CASSQGGGTGRNF
TRBJ2-1,few,TRBD2,TRBV5-1,TGCGCCAGCAGCCTGAGACTAGCGGGAGAGGGTGAGCAGTTCTTC,CASSLRLAGEGEQFF
TRBJ1-4,many,-,TRBV6-1,TGTGCCAGCAGAACTGGACATCTCGGCGAAAAACTGTTTTTT,CASRTGHLGEKLFF
TRBJ1-2,-,TRBD1,TRBV7-2,TGTGCCAGCAGCGCCCGAAGGGTGTACAGGGGGCCTGGCTACACCTTC,CASSARRVYRGPGYTF
TRBJ1-2,many,-,TRBV30,TGTGCCTGGAGTATATCTCAGGGCTATGGCTACACCTTC,CAWSISQGYGYTF
TRBJ2-5,-,TRBD2,TRBV11-2,TGTGCCAGCAGCAACCTCGGGACTAGCGGGCGGGAGACCCAGTACTTC,CASSNLGTSGRETQYF
TRBJ2-3,few,-,TRBV2,TGTGCCAGCAGCGGCAGTGCGCAGTATTTT,CASSGSAQYF
TRBJ1-2,-,TRBD1,TRBV4-1,TGCGCCAGCGGAAGAACCGGGACAGGGGATGGCTACACCTTC,CASGRTGTGDGYTF
TRBJ2-3,many,TRBD2,TRBV6-2/TRBV6-3,TGTGCCAGCAGTTACTCTCGGAGTAGCGGGGGAGGGACAGATACGCAGTATTTT,CASSYSRSSGGGTDTQYF
TRBJ2-2,many,TRBD1,TRBV10-3,TGTGCCATCAGCTCGGGACAGGGCGACACCGGGGAGCTGTTTTTT,CAISSGQGDTGELFF
TRBJ2-5,many,-,TRBV6-1,TGTGCCAGCAGTGGCGTCACCGGACAATCCGAAGAGACCCAGTACTTC,CASSGVTGQSEETQYF
TRBJ1-5,many,TRBD1,TRBV15,TGTGCCACCAGGGGCGGGACAGCTAGCAATCAGCCCCAGCATTTT,CATRGGTASNQPQHF
TRBJ1-2,many,-,TRBV29-1,TGCAGCTCCCGGGACACAAAAACATATGGCTACACCTTC,CSSRDTKTYGYTF
TRBJ2-2,-,-,TRBV5-4,TGTGCCAGCAGCTTATCTTCCGTCGACGCCGGGGAGCTGTTTTTT,CASSLSSVDAGELFF
TRBJ2-1,many,-,TRBV24-1,TGTGCCACCAGTGATTTTGGCGGGACGTACAATGAGCAGTTCTTC,CATSDFGGTYNEQFF
TRBJ2-1,many,TRBD2,TRBV7-9,TGTGCCAGCAGCCCTACTAGCGGGAGGGCCGAAGAGCAGTTCTTC,CASSPTSGRAEEQFF
TRBJ2-5,many,TRBD2,TRBV7-8,TGTGCCAGCAGCTTCTCAGCGGGAGGGGAGACCCAGTACTTC,CASSFSAGGETQYF
TRBJ1-3,many,-,TRBV5-1,TGCGCCAGCAGCTTCAGTCGCTCTGGAAACACCATATATTTT,CASSFSRSGNTIYF
TRBJ1-2,few,-,TRBV19,TGTGCCAGCACGATGGACGCCGGGAATCACTATGGCTACACCTTC,CASTMDAGNHYGYTF
TRBJ2-3,many,-,TRBV7-8,TGTGCCAGCAGCTTTTCCTTATGGGCGGGCGATACGCAGTATTTT,CASSFSLWAGDTQYF
TRBJ2-7,many,TRBD2,TRBV7-2,TGTGCCAGCAGCTTAGTCCTAGCGGGAGGCTACGAGCAGTACTTC,CASSLVLAGGYEQYF
TRBJ2-2,many,TRBD2,TRBV11-3,TGTGCCAGCAGCCTGGCCGGGACTAGCGGGAGGACCGGGGAGCTGTTTTTT,CASSLAGTSGRTGELFF
TRBJ2-2,many,-,TRBV12-3/TRBV12-4,TGTGCCAGCACCCTTACCGGGGAGCTGTTTTTT,CASTLTGELFF
TRBJ2-1,-,TRBD2,TRBV6-5,TGTGCCAGCAGTTACCTAGCGGGGACCTACAATGAGCAGTTCTTC,CASSYLAGTYNEQFF